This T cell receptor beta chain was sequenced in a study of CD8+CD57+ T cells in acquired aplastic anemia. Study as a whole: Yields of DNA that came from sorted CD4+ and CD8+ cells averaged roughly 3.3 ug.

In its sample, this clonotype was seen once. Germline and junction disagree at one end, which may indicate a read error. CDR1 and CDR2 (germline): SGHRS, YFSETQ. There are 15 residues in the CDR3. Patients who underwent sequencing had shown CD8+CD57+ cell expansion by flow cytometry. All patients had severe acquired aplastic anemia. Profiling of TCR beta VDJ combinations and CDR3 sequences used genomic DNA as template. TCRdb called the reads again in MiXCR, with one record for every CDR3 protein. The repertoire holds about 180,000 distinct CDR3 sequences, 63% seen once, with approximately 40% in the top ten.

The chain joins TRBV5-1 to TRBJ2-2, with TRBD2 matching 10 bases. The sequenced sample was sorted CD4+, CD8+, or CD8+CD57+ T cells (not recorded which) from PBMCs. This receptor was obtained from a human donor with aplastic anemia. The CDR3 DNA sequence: TGCGCCAGCAGCTTGGGGCTAGCGGGAGTCGGGGAGCTGTCTTTT. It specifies CASSLGLAGVGELSF.